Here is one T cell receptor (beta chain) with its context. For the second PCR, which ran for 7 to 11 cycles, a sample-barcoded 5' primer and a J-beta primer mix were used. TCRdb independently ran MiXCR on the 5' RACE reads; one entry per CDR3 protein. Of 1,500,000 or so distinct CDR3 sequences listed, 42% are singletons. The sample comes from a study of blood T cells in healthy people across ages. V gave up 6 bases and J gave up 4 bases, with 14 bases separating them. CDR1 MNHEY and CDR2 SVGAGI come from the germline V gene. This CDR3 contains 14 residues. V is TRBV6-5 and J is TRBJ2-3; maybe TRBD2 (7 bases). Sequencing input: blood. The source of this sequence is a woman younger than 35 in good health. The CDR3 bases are TGTGCCAGCAGGTCTGCGGGGGCAGCAGATACGCAGTATTTT. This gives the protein CASRSAGAADTQYF.